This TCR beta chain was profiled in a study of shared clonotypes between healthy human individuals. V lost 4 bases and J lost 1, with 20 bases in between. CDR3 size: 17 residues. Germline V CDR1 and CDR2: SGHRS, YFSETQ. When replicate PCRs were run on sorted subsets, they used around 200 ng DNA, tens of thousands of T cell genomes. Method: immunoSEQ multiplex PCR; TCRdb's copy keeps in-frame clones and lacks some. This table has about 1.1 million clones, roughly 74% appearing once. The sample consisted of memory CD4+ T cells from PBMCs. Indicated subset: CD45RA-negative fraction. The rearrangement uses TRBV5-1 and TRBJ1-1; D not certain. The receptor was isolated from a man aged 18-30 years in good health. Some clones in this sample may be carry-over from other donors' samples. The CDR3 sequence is CASSPDPWNPGNTEAFF. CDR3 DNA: TGCGCCAGCAGCCCCGACCCATGGAACCCCGGGAACACTGAAGCTTTCTTT.